This T cell receptor beta chain was profiled in a study of T cells in Graves' hyperthyroidism and ophthalmopathy. Amplification of TCR beta CDR3 regions was performed using RNA transcripts as template. Initially, a first-round RT-PCR of the TCR CDR3 employed the HTBI primer set. TCRdb passed the multiplex PCR reads through MiXCR, listing each CDR3 protein once. The table shows fewer than 900,000 distinct CDR3 sequences, with around 15% occurring only once. This clonotype has a count of ten or more. The V gene lost 5 bases and the J gene lost 2 bases, with 13 bases spanning the gap. Germline V gene sequence: CDR1 MDHEN, CDR2 SYDVKM. CDR3 length: 14 amino acids.

The chain combines TRBV28 with TRBJ2-7, with D possibly matching TRBD2 (5 bases). Source material: blood. This clonotype was sampled from a man between 18 and 35 years old with Graves' hyperthyroidism. For the CDR3, the DNA is TGTGCCAGCAGTACTCCGGGGAGCGCCTACGAGCAGTACTTC. As protein: CASSTPGSAYEQYF.